This T cell receptor beta chain was sequenced for a study of T-cell reconstitution after alpha-beta-depleted transplantation in children. A note on this clonotype: Its antigen is as yet unknown. A single base separates this from a much larger clone, so it may be a read error.

A TCRbeta library incorporating unique molecular identifiers was prepared. MiXCR, applied by TCRdb to the PCR reads, yields one record per CDR3 protein. The top ten hold around 4.8% of the sample, which has about 250,000 distinct CDR3 sequences, roughly a quarter seen once. This CDR3 region has 11 residues. V was shortened by 5 bases and J by 7 bases, with 6 bases between the two germline ends. From germline, CDR1 is SGHVS and CDR2 FQNEAQ. Study results and limitations: Expanded graft clones, several hundred of them, were reportedly the source of alpha-beta T cells about two months after transplant. At the one-year point after transplant, T-cell counts and TCRbeta diversity were found to come mostly from T cells that had been newly produced.

The source was PBMCs, mostly from graft donor cells, collected 360 days after TCRalphabeta/CD19-depleted stem cell transplant. V usage is TRBV7-8 and J usage is TRBJ2-1; D not certain. This receptor was taken from a female patient between 2 and 10 years old who had a stem cell transplant for congenital amegakaryocytic thrombocytopenia, so the T cells may come from the graft donor. This chain's CDR3 is CASSQANEQFF. For the CDR3, the DNA is TGTGCCAGCAGCCAGGCAAATGAGCAGTTCTTC.